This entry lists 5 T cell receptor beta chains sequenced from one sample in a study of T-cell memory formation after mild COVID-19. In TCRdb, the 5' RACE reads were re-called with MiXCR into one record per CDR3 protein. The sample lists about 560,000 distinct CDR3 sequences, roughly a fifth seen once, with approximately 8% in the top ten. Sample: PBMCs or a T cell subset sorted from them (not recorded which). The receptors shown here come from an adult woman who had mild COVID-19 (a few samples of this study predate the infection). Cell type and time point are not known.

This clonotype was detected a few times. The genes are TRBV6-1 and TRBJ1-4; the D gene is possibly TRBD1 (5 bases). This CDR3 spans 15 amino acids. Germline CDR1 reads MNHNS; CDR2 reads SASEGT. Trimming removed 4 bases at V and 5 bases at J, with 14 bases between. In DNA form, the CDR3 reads TGTGCCAGCAGTGCCCAGGGAAGAACGAATGAAAAACTGTTTTTT. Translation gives CASSAQGRTNEKLFF.

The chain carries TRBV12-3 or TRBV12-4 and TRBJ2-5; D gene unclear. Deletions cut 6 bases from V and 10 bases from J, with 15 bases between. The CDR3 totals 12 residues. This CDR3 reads CASSLRIANQYF. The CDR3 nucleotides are TGTGCCAGCAGCCTCCGGATAGCTAACCAGTACTTC.

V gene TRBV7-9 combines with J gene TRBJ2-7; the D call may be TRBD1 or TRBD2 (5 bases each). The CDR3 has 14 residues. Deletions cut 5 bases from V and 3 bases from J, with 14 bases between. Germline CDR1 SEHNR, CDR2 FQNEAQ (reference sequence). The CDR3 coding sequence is TGTGCCAGCAGCCATGGGGACCATATCTACGAGCAGTACTTC. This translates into CASSHGDHIYEQYF.

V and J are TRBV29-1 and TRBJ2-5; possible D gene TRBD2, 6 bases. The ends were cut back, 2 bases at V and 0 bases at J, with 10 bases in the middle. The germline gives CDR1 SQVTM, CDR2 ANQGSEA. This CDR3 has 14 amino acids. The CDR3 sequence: CSVELAGNQETQYF. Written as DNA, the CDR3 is TGCAGCGTTGAACTCGCGGGGAACCAAGAGACCCAGTACTTC.

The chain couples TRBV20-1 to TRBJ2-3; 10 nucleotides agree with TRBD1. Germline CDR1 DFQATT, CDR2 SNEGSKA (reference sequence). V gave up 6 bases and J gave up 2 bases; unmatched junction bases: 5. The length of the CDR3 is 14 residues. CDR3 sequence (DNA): TGCAGTGCAAGGGACAGGGGACCCACAGATACGCAGTATTTT. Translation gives CSARDRGPTDTQYF.